Shown below are 27 T cell receptor beta chains from a single sample sequenced in a study of siplizumab effects on memory and regulatory T cells. The repertoire was sequenced with immunoSEQ multiplex PCR; TCRdb's copy has only in-frame clones and lacks some. The data contain 100,000 or so clones, 85% to 95% of them singletons. The specimen was CD4+ T cells sorted from blood. Receptors originate from a human donor in good health.

The chain is built from TRBV12-5 and TRBJ1-5; D not resolved. Germline V CDR1 and CDR2: LGHNT, FRNRAP. The CDR3 is made up of 12 amino acids. V lost 6 bases, J lost 9 bases, and 12 bases lay in between. In DNA form, the CDR3 reads TGTGCTAGTGGCAAAGCGGGATCGCCCCAGCATTTT. This sequence encodes CASGKAGSPQHF.

The chain employs TRBV6-6 and TRBJ2-5; D perhaps matches TRBD1 (6 bases). In germline, CDR1 is MNHNY, CDR2 SVGAGI (reference sequence). The CDR3 is made up of 14 amino acids. Trimming removed 5 bases from V and 1 base from J, with 11 bases in between. The CDR3 DNA reads TGTGCCAGCAGTGTGACAGGTGTCCAAGAGACCCAGTACTTC. It codes for CASSVTGVQETQYF.

The rearrangement links TRBV7-9 to TRBJ2-3, with D possibly matching TRBD2 (5 bases). This CDR3 is 16 amino acids long. V lost 2 bases and J lost 3, with 15 bases in between. The germline gives CDR1 SEHNR, CDR2 FQNEAQ (reference sequence). The chain's CDR3 is CASSLFSADGTDTQYF. The CDR3 bases are TGTGCCAGCAGCTTATTTTCAGCGGACGGTACAGATACGCAGTATTTT.

In this sample, this clone turned up once. V usage is TRBV18 and J usage is TRBJ2-7; weak D call: TRBD2 (5 bases). The CDR3 contains 14 residues. Germline values: CDR1 KGHSH, CDR2 LQKENI. Trimming shortened V by 0 bases and J by 4 bases, and 10 bases separated the two germline ends. The CDR3 protein is CASSPPAGGYEQYF. The CDR3 coding sequence is TGTGCCAGCTCACCACCCGCGGGTGGGTACGAGCAGTACTTC.

V usage is TRBV5-8 and J usage is TRBJ2-1; 7 bases are a match to TRBD1. CDR3 length: 14 residues. Germline V gene data show CDR1 as SGHTS and CDR2 as YDEGEE. V was clipped by 4 bases and J by 6 bases; unmatched bases: 7. The CDR3 DNA reads as TGTGCCAGCAGCCCCTCCAACAGGGGCAATGAGCAGTTCTTC. It translates to CASSPSNRGNEQFF.

This clone was found once. CDR3 in amino acids: CASSARQEVYGYTF. The CDR3 DNA reads TGTGCCAGCAGTGCCCGACAGGAAGTCTATGGCTACACCTTC. This rearrangement joins TRBV27 to TRBJ1-2; D possibly corresponds to TRBD1 (6 bases). The CDR3 has 14 residues. V lost 5 bases and J lost 4, with 14 bases in between. Germline V gene sequence: CDR1 MNHEY, CDR2 SMNVEV (reference sequence).

The chain combines TRBV19 with TRBJ1-1; D remains unclear. V lost 1 base to trimming and J lost 1 base, with 10 bases between them. CDR1 and CDR2 (germline): LNHDA, SQIVND (reference sequence). The CDR3 is made up of 15 amino acids. This CDR3 is CASSIGPRTNTEAFF. CDR3 nucleotide sequence: TGTGCCAGTAGTATAGGTCCGCGGACGAACACTGAAGCTTTCTTT.

This clone turned up a few times. The rearrangement uses TRBV6-5 and TRBJ1-4; 7 nucleotides match TRBD1. This CDR3 comprises 16 residues. J gave up 0 bases and V 2 bases, and 3 bases lay outside the gene matches. Germline V gene lookup returns CDR1 MNHEY and CDR2 SVGAGI. This CDR3 is CASSYRGTATNEKLFF. CDR3 DNA sequence: TGTGCCAGCAGTTACCGAGGGACAGCAACTAATGAAAAACTGTTTTTT.

The chain combines TRBV6-1 with TRBJ2-5; 7 bases agree with TRBD2. V was pared by 4 bases and J by 0 bases, with 2 bases of the junction left unmatched. The CDR3 covers 14 residues. Germline loops: CDR1 MNHNS, CDR2 SASEGT. CDR3 in DNA: TGTGCCAGCAGTGCGCTAGCGGACCAAGAGACCCAGTACTTC. Amino acid sequence: CASSALADQETQYF.

The chain employs TRBV5-1 and TRBJ2-3; no clear D. The length of the CDR3 is 14 residues. Trimming shortened V by 0 bases and J by 0 bases, and 5 bases separated the two germline ends. The germline V gene encodes CDR1 SGHRS and CDR2 YFSETQ. CDR3 region: CASSLDRSTDTQYF. The CDR3 DNA follows: TGCGCCAGCAGCTTGGACAGAAGCACAGATACGCAGTATTTT.

This sequence joins TRBV7-6 and TRBJ1-4; TRBD1 matches at 10 bases. The CDR3 sequence is 15 residues long. The ends lost 1 base at V and 4 bases at J; junction bases unmatched: 0. CDR1 SGHVS and CDR2 FNYEAQ come from the germline V gene. CDR3 in DNA: TGTGCCAGCAGCTTAGGGACAGGGGGTAATGAAAAACTGTTTTTT. Its protein is CASSLGTGGNEKLFF.

The chain couples TRBV5-4 to TRBJ2-3; D remains ambiguous. The CDR3 has 13 residues. V was cut by 3 bases and J by 5 bases, with 10 bases left in between. Germline CDR1 reads SGHNT; CDR2 reads YYREEE (reference sequence). The CDR3 coding sequence is TGTGCCAGCAGCTACGGTCCGGGAGATACGCAGTATTTT. Amino acid sequence: CASSYGPGDTQYF.

This rearrangement joins TRBV11-2 to TRBJ2-5; 11 bases are shared with TRBD1. This CDR3 comprises 15 residues. J gave up 5 bases and V 5 bases, and 7 bases lay outside the gene matches. Germline V CDR1 and CDR2: SGHAT, FQNNGV. CDR3: CASSKRTGGAETQYF. CDR3 nucleotide sequence: TGTGCCAGCAGCAAACGGACAGGGGGCGCGGAGACCCAGTACTTC.

This clone was detected once. The chain joins TRBV11-3 to TRBJ2-2; 8 positions agree with TRBD1. The CDR3 has 13 residues. V lost 5 bases and J lost 7; bases outside the gene matches: 3. CDR1 is SGHNT, CDR2 YENEEA, per germline. The DNA of the CDR3 is TGTGCCAGCAGCCTTGGACAGGGCGGGGAGCTGTTTTTT. Translating it yields CASSLGQGGELFF.

Here the CDR3 DNA reads TGTGCCAGCAGCCCAGACTTCAGGACAGGGCCGTACGAGCAGTACTTC. It yields the protein CASSPDFRTGPYEQYF. This chain uses TRBV9 with TRBJ2-7; TRBD1 agrees at 8 bases. Germline CDR1 and CDR2: SGDLS and YYNGEE. This CDR3 region has 16 residues. V trimming: 4 bases; J trimming: 4 bases; junction bases outside the gene matches: 13. Drawing the rest from reference TRBV9 and TRBJ2-7, the complete variable domain is DSGVTQTPKHLITATGQRVTLRCSPRSGDLSVYWYQQSLDQGLQFLIQYYNGEERAKGNILERFSAQQFPDLHSELNLSSLELGDSALYFCASSPDFRTGPYEQYFGPGTRLTVT.

The chain joins TRBV6-5 to TRBJ2-1, with D perhaps being TRBD1 or TRBD2 (5 bases each). Deletions cut 9 bases from V and 7 bases from J, with 19 bases between. The CDR3 extends over 14 amino acids. Germline V gene lookup returns CDR1 MNHEY and CDR2 SVGAGI. The CDR3 loop is CASARGPGENEQFF. CDR3 nucleotides: TGTGCCAGTGCGAGGGGCCCCGGGGAGAATGAGCAGTTCTTC.

The genes are TRBV5-1 and TRBJ1-4; 7 bases match TRBD1. Germline V CDR1 and CDR2: SGHRS, YFSETQ. The CDR3 loop spans 14 amino acids. The ends lost 3 bases at V and 3 bases at J; junction bases unmatched: 2. The DNA of the CDR3 is TGCGCCAGCAGCTCTCAGGGGGCTAATGAAAAACTGTTTTTT. Encoded protein: CASSSQGANEKLFF.

In nucleotides, the CDR3 is TGTGCCAGTAGTAATGGACAATCCTACAATGAGCAGTTCTTC. This translates into CASSNGQSYNEQFF. The rearrangement joins TRBV19 to TRBJ2-1; D may be TRBD1 (5 bases). Trimming pared 4 bases from V and 1 base from J, leaving 8 bases between. CDR3 length equals 14 residues. The germline V gene encodes CDR1 LNHDA and CDR2 SQIVND (reference sequence).

This clone was recorded once. The gene calls are TRBV10-3 and TRBJ1-4; 11 nucleotides line up with TRBD1. The CDR3 loop spans 15 amino acids. Germline V gene data show CDR1 as ENHRY and CDR2 as SYGVKD. V gave up 2 bases and J gave up 9 bases; unmatched junction bases: 5. The CDR3 DNA follows: TGTGCCATCAGTGAGCCCGGACAGGGGGCGAAAAAACTGTTTTTT. Translated, it gives CAISEPGQGAKKLFF.

This rearrangement joins TRBV20-1 to TRBJ2-7; D unresolved. CDR1 and CDR2 (germline): DFQATT, SNEGSKA (reference sequence). V lost 3 bases and J 3 bases, leaving 6 bases between the germline ends. The CDR3 runs 11 residues. CDR3 coding DNA: TGCAGTGCTAGTTTAGACTACGAGCAGTACTTC. This gives the protein CSASLDYEQYF.

This sequence joins TRBV7-9 and TRBJ1-1; unclear D gene. Germline V gene sequence: CDR1 SEHNR, CDR2 FQNEAQ (reference sequence). The CDR3 consists of 16 residues. Trimming pared 5 bases from V and 3 bases from J, leaving 19 bases between. As DNA, the CDR3 is TGTGCCAGCAGCCGGCCCTCATCCACGTTGGACACTGAAGCTTTCTTT. It translates to CASSRPSSTLDTEAFF. Combining the CDR3 with reference TRBV7-9 and TRBJ1-1 gives the whole variable domain DTGVSQNPRHKITKRGQNVTFRCDPISEHNRLYWYRQTLGQGPEFLTYFQNEAQLEKSRLLSDRFSAERPKGSFSTLEIQRTEQGDSAMYLCASSRPSSTLDTEAFFGQGTRLTVV.

The rearrangement joins TRBV7-9 to TRBJ1-6; tentative D call: TRBD1 (6 bases). Germline CDR1 reads SEHNR; CDR2 reads FQNEAQ (reference sequence). The CDR3 covers 12 residues. V shed 8 bases and J shed 10 bases, with 12 bases lying between them. The CDR3 region is CASGRGNSPLHF. The CDR3, as DNA: TGTGCCAGCGGAAGGGGGAACTCACCCCTCCACTTT.

This clone was counted between two and nine times. V and J are TRBV7-9 and TRBJ2-3, with a tentative D call TRBD2 (7 bases). The ends were cut back, 2 bases at V and 0 bases at J, with 12 bases in the middle. The germline CDR1 and CDR2 sequences are SEHNR and FQNEAQ (reference sequence). The CDR3 spans 16 residues. CDR3 residues: CASSLRGATSTDTQYF. The DNA of the CDR3 is TGTGCCAGCAGCTTACGGGGGGCCACTAGCACAGATACGCAGTATTTT.

The V and J genes are TRBV5-6 and TRBJ2-5; unclear D gene. V was shortened by 2 bases and J by 4 bases, with 12 bases between the two germline ends. The CDR3 spans 14 residues. CDR1 is SGHDT and CDR2 is YYEEEE in the germline V gene. CDR3 region: CASSFSQIAETQYF. CDR3 sequence (DNA): TGTGCCAGCAGCTTTTCTCAGATTGCAGAGACCCAGTACTTC.

This sequence joins TRBV29-1 and TRBJ1-3; the D is unclear. Trimming removed 4 bases at V and 0 bases at J, with 7 bases between. Germline CDR1 reads SQVTM; CDR2 reads ANQGSEA. CDR3 size: 13 residues. The CDR3 DNA sequence: TGCAGCGTTGTTGGTCCCTCTGGAAACACCATATATTTT. The encoded protein is CSVVGPSGNTIYF.

The table lists this clone with a count of one. The rearrangement links TRBV11-2 to TRBJ2-3; 7 bases line up with TRBD1. V trimming: 4 bases; J trimming: 8 bases; junction bases outside the gene matches: 9. The length of the CDR3 is 14 residues. Looked up from germline, CDR1 is SGHAT and CDR2 is FQNNGV. CDR3 nucleotides: TGTGCCAGCAGCTCACCCCTACAGGGGCCTACGCAGTATTTT. This gives the protein CASSSPLQGPTQYF.

This chain uses TRBV27 with TRBJ1-1; D unresolved. CDR1 and CDR2 (germline): MNHEY, SMNVEV (reference sequence). This CDR3 has 15 amino acids. V was trimmed by 6 bases and J by 8 bases, leaving 22 bases between them. In nucleotides, the CDR3 is TGTGCCAGCAGAAATCTTAAAACCAGTGGATCCGAAGCTTTCTTT. Its translation: CASRNLKTSGSEAFF.